This TCR beta chain was sequenced in a study of Graves' ophthalmopathy and Graves' hyperthyroidism. If patients had other autoimmune diseases, uncontrolled infections, pregnancy or lactation, they were excluded. This clonotype was detected ten times or more. The antigen remains unidentified. Regarding the study as a whole: Built on 13 signatures, a model told ophthalmopathy apart from stable hyperthyroidism with approximately 91% sensitivity and approximately 81% specificity. Blood also held most thyroid clonotypes expanded above 0.001 frequency.

Investigators amplified TCR beta CDR3 regions from RNA transcripts. Amplification began with first-round RT-PCR using HTBI primers, then second-round multiplex PCR was performed. One entry per CDR3 protein, called by TCRdb with MiXCR from the multiplex PCR reads. The data contain more than 300,000 distinct CDR3 sequences, 17% of them seen just once; the ten biggest clones take up 2.4%. Germline-derived CDR1 and CDR2 are SGHAT and FQNNGV. J was trimmed by 1 base and V by 2 bases; bases with no gene match: 13. This CDR3 comprises 19 residues. The chain is built from TRBV11-2 and TRBJ2-5; TRBD2 agrees at 10 bases. The clonotype comes from an adult woman with stable Graves' hyperthyroidism. What was sequenced was peripheral blood. The CDR3 protein is CASSLMWDRTSGRQETQYF. As DNA, the CDR3 is TGTGCCAGCAGCTTAATGTGGGATCGGACTAGCGGACGCCAAGAGACCCAGTACTTC. The entire variable domain, with the rest obtained from reference TRBV11-2 and TRBJ2-5, is as follows: EAGVAQSPRYKIIEKRQSVAFWCNPISGHATLYWYQQILGQGPKLLIQFQNNGVVDDSQLPKDRFSAERLKGVDSTLKIQPAKLEDSAVYLCASSLMWDRTSGRQETQYFGPGTRLLVL.